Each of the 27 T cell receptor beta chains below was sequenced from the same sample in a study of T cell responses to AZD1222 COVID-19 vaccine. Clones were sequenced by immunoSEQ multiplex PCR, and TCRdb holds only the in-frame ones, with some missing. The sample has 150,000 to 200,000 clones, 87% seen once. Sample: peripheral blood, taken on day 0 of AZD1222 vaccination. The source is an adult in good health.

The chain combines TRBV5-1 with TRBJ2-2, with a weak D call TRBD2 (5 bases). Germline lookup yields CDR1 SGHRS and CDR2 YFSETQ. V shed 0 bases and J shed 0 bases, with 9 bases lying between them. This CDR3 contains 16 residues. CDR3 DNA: TGCGCCAGCAGCTTGGGGTCCGGGACGAACACCGGGGAGCTGTTTTTT. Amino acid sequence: CASSLGSGTNTGELFF.

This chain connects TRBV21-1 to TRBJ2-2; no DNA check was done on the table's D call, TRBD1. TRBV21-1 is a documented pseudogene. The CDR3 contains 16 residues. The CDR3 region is CASSARQGARTGELFF. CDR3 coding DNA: TGTGCCAGCAGCGCCCGACAGGGGGCCCGGACCGGGGAGCTGTTTTTT.

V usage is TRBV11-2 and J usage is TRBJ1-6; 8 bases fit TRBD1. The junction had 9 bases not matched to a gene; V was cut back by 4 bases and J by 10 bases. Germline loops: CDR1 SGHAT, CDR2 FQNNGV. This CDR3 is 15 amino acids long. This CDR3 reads CASSSPTGEGSPLHF. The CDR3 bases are TGTGCCAGCAGCTCGCCGACAGGGGAGGGCTCACCCCTCCACTTT.

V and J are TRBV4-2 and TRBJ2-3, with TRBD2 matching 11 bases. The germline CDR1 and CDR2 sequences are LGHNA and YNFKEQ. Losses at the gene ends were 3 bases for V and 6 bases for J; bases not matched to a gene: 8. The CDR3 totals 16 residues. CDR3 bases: TGTGCCAGCAGCCAGGATAGCGGGAGGGAGGCGGATACGCAGTATTTT. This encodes CASSQDSGREADTQYF.

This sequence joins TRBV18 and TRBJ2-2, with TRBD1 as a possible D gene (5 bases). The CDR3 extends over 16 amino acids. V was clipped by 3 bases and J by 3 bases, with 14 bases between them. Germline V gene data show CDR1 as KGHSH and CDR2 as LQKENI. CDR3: CASSPGQGRDTGELFF. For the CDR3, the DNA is TGTGCCAGCTCACCGGGGCAGGGCCGGGACACCGGGGAGCTGTTTTTT.

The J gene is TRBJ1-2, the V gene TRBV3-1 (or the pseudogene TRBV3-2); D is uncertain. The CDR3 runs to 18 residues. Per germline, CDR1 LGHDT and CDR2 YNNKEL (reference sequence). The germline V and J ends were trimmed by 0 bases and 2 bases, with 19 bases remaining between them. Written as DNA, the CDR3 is TGTGCCAGCAGCCAAGATGGCCTAAAGACAACGGCGAACTATGGCTACACCTTC. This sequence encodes CASSQDGLKTTANYGYTF.

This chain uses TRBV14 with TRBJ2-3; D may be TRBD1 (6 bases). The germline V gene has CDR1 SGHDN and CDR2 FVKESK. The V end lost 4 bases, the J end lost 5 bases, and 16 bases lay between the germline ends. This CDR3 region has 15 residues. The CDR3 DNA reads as TGTGCCAGCAGCCGGGGCAGGGGTATTGGAGATACGCAGTATTTT. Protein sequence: CASSRGRGIGDTQYF.

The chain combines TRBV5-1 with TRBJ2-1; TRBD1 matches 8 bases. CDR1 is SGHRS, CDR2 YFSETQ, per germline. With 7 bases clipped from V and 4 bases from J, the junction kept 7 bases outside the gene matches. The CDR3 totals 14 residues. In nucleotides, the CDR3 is TGCGCCAGCGCCTCAGGGGGCGCGTACAATGAGCAGTTCTTC. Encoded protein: CASASGGAYNEQFF.

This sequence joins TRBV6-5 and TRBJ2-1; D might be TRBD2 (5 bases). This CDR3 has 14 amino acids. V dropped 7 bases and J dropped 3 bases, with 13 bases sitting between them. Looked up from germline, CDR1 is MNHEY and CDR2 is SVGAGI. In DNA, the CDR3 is TGTGCCAGCATCCTACGGGATTACTACAATGAGCAGTTCTTC. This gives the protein CASILRDYYNEQFF.

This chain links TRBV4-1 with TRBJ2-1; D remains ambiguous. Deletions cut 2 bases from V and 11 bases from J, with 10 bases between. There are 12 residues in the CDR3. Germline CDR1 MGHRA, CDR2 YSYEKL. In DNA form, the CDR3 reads TGCGCCAGCAGCCAACCACACGACAAGCAGTTCTTC. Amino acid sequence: CASSQPHDKQFF.

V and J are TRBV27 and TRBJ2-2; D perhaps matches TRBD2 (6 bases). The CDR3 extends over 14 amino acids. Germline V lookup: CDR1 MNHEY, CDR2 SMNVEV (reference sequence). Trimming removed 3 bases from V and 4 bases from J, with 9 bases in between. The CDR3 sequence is CASSFGGSTGELFF. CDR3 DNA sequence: TGTGCCAGCAGTTTTGGGGGGAGCACCGGGGAGCTGTTTTTT.

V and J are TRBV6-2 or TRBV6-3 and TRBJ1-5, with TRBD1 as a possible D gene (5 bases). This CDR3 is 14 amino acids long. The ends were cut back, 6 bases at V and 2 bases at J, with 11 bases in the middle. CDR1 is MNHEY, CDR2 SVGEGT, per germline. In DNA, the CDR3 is TGTGCCAGCAGCGGTGGGGGGGGCAATCAGCCCCAGCATTTT. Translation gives CASSGGGGNQPQHF.

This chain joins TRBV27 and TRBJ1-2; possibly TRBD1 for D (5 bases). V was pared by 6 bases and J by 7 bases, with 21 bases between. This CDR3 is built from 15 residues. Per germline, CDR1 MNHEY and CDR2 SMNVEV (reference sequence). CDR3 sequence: CASRTPGQGDGGYTF. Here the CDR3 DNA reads TGTGCCAGCAGGACTCCGGGGCAGGGAGACGGTGGCTACACCTTC.

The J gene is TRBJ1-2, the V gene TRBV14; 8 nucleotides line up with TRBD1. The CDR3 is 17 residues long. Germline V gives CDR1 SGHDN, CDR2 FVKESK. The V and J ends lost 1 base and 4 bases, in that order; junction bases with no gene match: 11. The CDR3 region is CASSQGRGPSVAYGYTF. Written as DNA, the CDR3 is TGTGCCAGCAGCCAAGGCAGGGGGCCCAGCGTCGCCTATGGCTACACCTTC.

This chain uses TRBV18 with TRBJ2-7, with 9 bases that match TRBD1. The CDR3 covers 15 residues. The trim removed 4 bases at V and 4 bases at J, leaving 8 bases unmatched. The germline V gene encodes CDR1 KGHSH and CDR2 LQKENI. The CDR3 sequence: CASSQLPGQGYEQYF. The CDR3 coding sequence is TGTGCCAGCTCACAACTTCCGGGACAGGGATACGAGCAGTACTTC.

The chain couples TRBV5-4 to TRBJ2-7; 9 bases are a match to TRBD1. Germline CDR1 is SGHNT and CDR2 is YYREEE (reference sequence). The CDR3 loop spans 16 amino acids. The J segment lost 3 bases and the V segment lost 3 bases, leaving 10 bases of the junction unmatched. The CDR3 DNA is TGTGCCAGCAGCTCGGAAGAGACAGGGGGGGACTACGAGCAGTACTTC. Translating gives CASSSEETGGDYEQYF.

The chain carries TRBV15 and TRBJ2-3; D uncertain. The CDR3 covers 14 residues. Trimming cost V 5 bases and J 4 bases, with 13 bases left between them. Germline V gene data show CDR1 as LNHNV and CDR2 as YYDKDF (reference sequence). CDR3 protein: CATSRVKGSDTQYF. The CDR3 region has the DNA TGTGCCACCAGCCGCGTTAAAGGATCAGATACGCAGTATTTT.

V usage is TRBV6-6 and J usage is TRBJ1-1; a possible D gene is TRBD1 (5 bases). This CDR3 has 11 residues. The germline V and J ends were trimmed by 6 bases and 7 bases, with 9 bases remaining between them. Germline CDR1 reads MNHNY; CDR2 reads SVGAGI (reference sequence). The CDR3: CASRGTLEAFF. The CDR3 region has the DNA TGTGCCAGCAGGGGGACCCTTGAAGCTTTCTTT.

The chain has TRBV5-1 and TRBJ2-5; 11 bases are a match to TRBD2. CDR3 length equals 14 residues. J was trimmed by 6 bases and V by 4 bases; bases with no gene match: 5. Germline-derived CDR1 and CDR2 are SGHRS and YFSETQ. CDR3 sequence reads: CASSQGLAVQTQYF. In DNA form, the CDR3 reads TGCGCCAGCAGCCAGGGACTAGCGGTACAGACCCAGTACTTC.

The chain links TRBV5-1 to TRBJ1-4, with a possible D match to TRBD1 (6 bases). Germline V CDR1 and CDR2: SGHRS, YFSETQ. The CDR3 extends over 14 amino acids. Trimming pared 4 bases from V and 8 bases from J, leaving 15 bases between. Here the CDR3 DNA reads TGCGCCAGCAGCGGGGGGGCAACAGGGGAAAAACTGTTTTTT. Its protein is CASSGGATGEKLFF.

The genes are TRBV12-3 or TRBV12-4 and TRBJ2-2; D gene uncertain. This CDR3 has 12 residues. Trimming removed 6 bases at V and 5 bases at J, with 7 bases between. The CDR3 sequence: CASSLYTGELFF. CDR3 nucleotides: TGTGCCAGCAGCCTGTATACCGGGGAGCTGTTTTTT.

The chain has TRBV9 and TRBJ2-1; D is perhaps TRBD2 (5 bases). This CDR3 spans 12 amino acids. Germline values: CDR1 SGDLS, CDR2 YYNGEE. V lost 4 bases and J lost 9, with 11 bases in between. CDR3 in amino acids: CASSLVGGEQFF. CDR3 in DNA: TGTGCCAGCAGCCTGGTTGGAGGTGAGCAGTTCTTC. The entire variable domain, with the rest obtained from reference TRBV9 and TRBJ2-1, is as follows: DSGVTQTPKHLITATGQRVTLRCSPRSGDLSVYWYQQSLDQGLQFLIQYYNGEERAKGNILERFSAQQFPDLHSELNLSSLELGDSALYFCASSLVGGEQFFGPGTRLTVL.

For the CDR3, the DNA is TGTGCCAGCAGTGACTCGAGGAGGGCCCATCGAAGGGGGGAGCAGTACTTC. Protein product: CASSDSRRAHRRGEQYF. V usage is TRBV6-4 and J usage is TRBJ2-7; either TRBD1 or TRBD2 may fit D (6 bases each). The CDR3 runs to 17 residues. The V gene lost 0 bases and the J gene lost 7 bases, with 22 bases spanning the gap. The germline V gene encodes CDR1 MRHNA and CDR2 SNTAGT.

For the CDR3, the DNA is TGTGCCAGCAGTTTGTGGGCGGGACAAACCTACGAGCAGTACTTC. The encoded protein is CASSLWAGQTYEQYF. The chain recombines TRBV28 with TRBJ2-7; TRBD1 or TRBD2 may be the D gene (6 bases each). V lost 3 bases and J 2 bases, leaving 14 bases between the germline ends. There are 15 residues in the CDR3. CDR1 is MDHEN, CDR2 SYDVKM, per germline.

The DNA for the CDR3 is TGCGCCAGCAGCTTTGACGGAGACACTGAAGCTTTCTTT. Translating it yields CASSFDGDTEAFF. This chain joins TRBV5-1 and TRBJ1-1; D unresolved. CDR1 and CDR2 from the germline V gene are SGHRS and YFSETQ. Trimming left V 2 bases short and J 3 bases short, with 8 bases between. This CDR3 is 13 amino acids long.

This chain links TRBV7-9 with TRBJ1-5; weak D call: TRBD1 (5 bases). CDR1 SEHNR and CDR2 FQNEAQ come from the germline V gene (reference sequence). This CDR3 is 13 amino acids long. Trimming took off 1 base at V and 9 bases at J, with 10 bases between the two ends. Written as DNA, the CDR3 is TGTGCCAGCAGCTTAGACCGGGACTCGCCCCAGCATTTT. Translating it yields CASSLDRDSPQHF.

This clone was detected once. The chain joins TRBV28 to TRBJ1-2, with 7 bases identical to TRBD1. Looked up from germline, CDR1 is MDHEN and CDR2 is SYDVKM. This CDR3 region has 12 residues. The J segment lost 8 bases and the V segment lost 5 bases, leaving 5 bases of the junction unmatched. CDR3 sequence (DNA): TGTGCCAGCAGTATACAGGGGAGAGGCTACACCTTC. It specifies CASSIQGRGYTF.